The rows below give T cell receptor beta chains drawn from one sample of a study of cytomegalovirus exposure and HLA in healthy donors. Method: immunoSEQ multiplex PCR; TCRdb's copy keeps in-frame clones and lacks some. This table holds about 120,000 clones, approximately 90% found once. Sequences were obtained from PBMCs. The source is a man between 18 and 35 years old in good health and CMV-seronegative. The CDR3 runs from the conserved cysteine through the conserved F or W. A D gene is named only where the DNA matches it firmly. Clone size is given for some rows only: seen once, a few or many times, or a class if the clone is expanded.

TRBV10-1	NA	TRBJ2-3	NA	CASSESPGGHLDTQYF	TGCGCCAGCAGTGAGTCGCCGGGGGGCCATTTAGATACGCAGTATTTT
TRBV11-2	NA	TRBJ2-1	TRBD1	CASSHRGLSYNEQFF	TGTGCCAGCAGCCACAGGGGGCTGTCCTACAATGAGCAGTTCTTC
TRBV19	many	TRBJ2-1	TRBD1	CASSIAERTGNEQFF	TGTGCCAGTAGTATAGCGGAGCGGACAGGCAATGAGCAGTTCTTC
TRBV7-6	NA	TRBJ2-1	NA	CASSITSFNEQFF	TGTGCCAGCAGCATTACTAGTTTCAATGAGCAGTTCTTC
TRBV7-6	NA	TRBJ1-1	NA	CASSPAEAGTEAFF	TGTGCCAGCAGCCCCGCGGAGGCAGGCACTGAAGCTTTCTTT
TRBV18	once	TRBJ2-2	TRBD1	CASSPPRQGAGTGELFF	TGTGCCAGCTCACCACCGCGTCAGGGGGCTGGAACCGGGGAGCTGTTTTTT
TRBV7-2	NA	TRBJ2-7	NA	CASSGGLGSYEQYF	TGTGCCAGCAGCGGAGGCCTGGGCTCCTACGAGCAGTACTTC
TRBV10-1	NA	TRBJ2-1	TRBD2	CASSESSGMIGYNEQFF	TGCGCCAGCAGTGAGTCTAGCGGGATGATCGGATACAATGAGCAGTTCTTC
TRBV10-1	NA	TRBJ2-7	NA	CASSSSYEQYF	TGCGCCAGCAGCAGCTCCTACGAGCAGTACTTC
TRBV11-2	NA	TRBJ2-7	TRBD1	CASSRQGKGNEQYF	TGTGCCAGCAGCCGACAGGGGAAAGGGAACGAGCAGTACTTC
TRBV19	NA	TRBJ2-3	NA	CASGAITDTQYF	TGTGCCAGTGGGGCAATCACAGATACGCAGTATTTT
TRBV28	NA	TRBJ2-3	NA	CASEKLGFTDTQYF	TGTGCCAGCGAAAAACTAGGTTTCACAGATACGCAGTATTTT
TRBV7-8	few	TRBJ1-2	TRBD1	CASSRTGGASYGYTF	TGTGCCAGCAGCAGGACAGGGGGCGCTTCCTATGGCTACACCTTC
TRBV11-2	NA	TRBJ2-1	NA	CASSLGVAAEQFF	TGTGCCAGCAGCTTAGGGGTAGCAGCTGAGCAGTTCTTC
TRBV27	once	TRBJ2-3	NA	CASSKSGTTQYF	TGTGCCAGCAGCAAGTCCGGTACTACGCAGTATTTT
TRBV6-5	NA	TRBJ1-3	NA	CASSAGRGNTIYF	TGTGCCAGCAGTGCGGGGCGTGGAAACACCATATATTTT
TRBV6-5	NA	TRBJ1-1	NA	CASSQRDTWEAFF	TGTGCCAGCAGTCAAAGGGACACCTGGGAAGCTTTCTTT
TRBV5-1	NA	TRBJ2-1	TRBD1	CASSLVRDRGFYEQFF	TGCGCCAGCAGCTTGGTTCGGGACAGGGGTTTTTATGAGCAGTTCTTC
TRBV5-6	NA	TRBJ1-2	NA	CASSLRGGAYGYTF	TGTGCCAGCAGCTTGAGGGGGGGCGCATATGGCTACACCTTC
TRBV2	few	TRBJ2-7	NA	CACPLANSYEQYF	TGTGCCTGCCCGCTAGCGAACTCCTACGAGCAGTACTTC
TRBV11-3	NA	TRBJ1-1	NA	CASRLTWTANTEAFF	TGTGCCAGCCGCCTTACCTGGACAGCGAACACTGAAGCTTTCTTT
TRBV28	NA	TRBJ2-1	TRBD2	CASSFLRGEIVGNEQFF	TGTGCCAGCAGTTTCTTGCGGGGGGAAATCGTCGGGAATGAGCAGTTCTTC
TRBV28	NA	TRBJ1-3	NA	CASSLHDIHSGNTIYF	TGTGCCAGCAGCCTACACGACATACACTCTGGAAACACCATATATTTT
TRBV30	few	TRBJ2-7	NA	CAWSLPGLLYEQYF	TGTGCCTGGAGTCTCCCGGGACTGCTCTACGAGCAGTACTTC
TRBV13	NA	TRBJ1-5	NA	CASSLGLRDQPQHF	TGTGCCAGCAGCTTAGGCCTGCGTGATCAGCCCCAGCATTTT
TRBV5-1	once	TRBJ1-1	TRBD1	CASSPHRGQGSFTEAFF	TGCGCCAGCAGCCCCCACCGGGGACAGGGAAGTTTCACTGAAGCTTTCTTT
TRBV28	few	TRBJ1-5	NA	CASSLNIQRSQHF	TGTGCCAGCAGTTTAAACATCCAGAGGTCCCAGCATTTT
TRBV27	NA	TRBJ2-7	TRBD2	CASSPGTSGGSYEQYF	TGTGCCAGCAGCCCCGGGACTAGCGGGGGGTCCTACGAGCAGTACTTC
TRBV28	NA	TRBJ1-2	TRBD1	CASSLDGQVVYYGYTF	TGTGCCAGCAGTTTAGACGGACAGGTGGTCTACTATGGCTACACCTTC
TRBV5-1	once	TRBJ1-2	TRBD1	CASSLYRDRAPNYGYTF	TGCGCCAGCAGCTTATACCGGGACAGGGCACCTAACTATGGCTACACCTTC
TRBV7-2	NA	TRBJ2-5	NA	CASSFTWGTQETQYF	TGTGCCAGCAGCTTTACTTGGGGGACTCAAGAGACCCAGTACTTC
TRBV7-9	NA	TRBJ1-2	NA	CASSLGQVAGYTF	TGTGCCAGCAGCTTAGGACAGGTCGCCGGCTACACCTTC
TRBV11-3	NA	TRBJ1-4	TRBD1	CASSTGTGFNEKLFF	TGTGCCAGCAGCACGGGGACAGGGTTTAATGAAAAACTGTTTTTT
TRBV6-5	few	TRBJ2-2	TRBD1	CASSYTTGGRGELFF	TGTGCCAGCAGTTACACGACAGGGGGCCGTGGGGAGCTGTTTTTT
TRBV30	NA	TRBJ2-4	NA	CACMGGGSDIQYF	TGTGCCTGCATGGGAGGGGGATCGGACATTCAGTACTTC
TRBV2	NA	TRBJ2-7	TRBD1	CASGGDRGYEQYF	TGTGCCAGCGGGGGGGACAGGGGGTACGAGCAGTACTTC